Presented here are 24 T cell receptor beta chains from one specimen sequenced in a study of T-cell reconstitution after alpha-beta-depleted transplantation in children. A library of TCRbeta sequences, prepared with unique molecular identifiers, was generated. TCRdb reprocessed the PCR reads with MiXCR, giving one entry per CDR3 protein. Of a few hundred thousand distinct CDR3 sequences detected, 10% to 15% appear once; the ten largest clones hold roughly 4.5%. This specimen was PBMCs, taken from the stem cell graft. These receptors were obtained from a human donor who donated a stem cell graft to a child with Fanconi anemia.

This clonotype was counted a few times. The chain links TRBV7-2 to TRBJ2-3; the match to TRBD2 covers 8 bases. Trimming removed 0 bases from V and 3 bases from J; junction bases left unmatched: 5. The CDR3 has 16 residues. CDR1 and CDR2 (germline): SGHTA, FQGNSA. The CDR3 loop is CASSLAPPGGTDTQYF. CDR3 DNA sequence: TGTGCCAGCAGCTTAGCCCCTCCGGGGGGGACAGATACGCAGTATTTT.

This clonotype turned up a few times. The rearrangement links TRBV27 to TRBJ2-1; the D gene is possibly TRBD2 (6 bases). V was trimmed by 7 bases and J by 5 bases, leaving 15 bases between them. This CDR3 has 14 residues. Germline-derived CDR1 and CDR2 are MNHEY and SMNVEV (reference sequence). The DNA of the CDR3 is TGTGCCAGCACCTCGGGACTCGTAAACAATGAGCAGTTCTTC. It is translated as CASTSGLVNNEQFF.

The sample holds a few counts of this clonotype. The DNA of the CDR3 is TGTGCCAGCAGCCTTACTAGCGGGGGACGTCGAGATACGCAGTATTTT. Protein sequence: CASSLTSGGRRDTQYF. The genes are TRBV12-3 or TRBV12-4 and TRBJ2-3, with 11 bases aligning to TRBD2. Germline trimming cut 6 bases from V and 5 bases from J; bases unmatched to any gene: 10. There are 16 residues in the CDR3.

The V gene is TRBV12-3 or TRBV12-4, the J gene TRBJ1-5; unclear D gene. CDR3 length equals 16 residues. V was trimmed by 9 bases and J by 7 bases, leaving 25 bases between them. CDR3 in amino acids: CASPTGYKNRGQPQHF. CDR3 nucleotide sequence: TGTGCCAGTCCGACCGGATACAAAAACAGAGGGCAGCCCCAGCATTTT.

This clonotype was seen many times. J is TRBJ1-1 and V is TRBV5-1, with D possibly TRBD1 on 5 matching bases. CDR3 size: 15 residues. Per germline, CDR1 SGHRS and CDR2 YFSETQ. Trimming took off 0 bases at V and 4 bases at J, with 13 bases between the two ends. The CDR3 DNA reads as TGCGCCAGCAGCTTGGGGTCTCCGGGGGGCACTGAAGCTTTCTTT. Translated, it gives CASSLGSPGGTEAFF.

The chain links TRBV24-1 to TRBJ2-2; the match to TRBD1 covers 10 bases. This CDR3 region has 16 residues. After removal of 4 bases from V and 3 bases from J, the junction contained 4 bases not matched to a gene. Germline loops: CDR1 KGHDR, CDR2 SFDVKD. The CDR3 sequence: CATSEWGTGDTGELFF. The CDR3 bases are TGTGCCACCAGTGAATGGGGGACAGGGGACACCGGGGAGCTGTTTTTT.

The chain uses TRBV20-1 and TRBJ2-7; 10 nucleotides match TRBD1. This CDR3 has 13 residues. V lost 7 bases to trimming and J lost 3 bases; unmatched junction nucleotides: 6. From germline, CDR1 is DFQATT and CDR2 SNEGSKA (reference sequence). DNA of the CDR3: TGCAGTGGGGTAGGGGACAGGGGCTACGAGCAGTACTTC. Its translation: CSGVGDRGYEQYF.

This clonotype was detected ten times or more. The V and J genes are TRBV28 and TRBJ2-5; 11 bases match TRBD1. CDR3 length: 17 residues. Germline CDR1 MDHEN, CDR2 SYDVKM. V was pared by 4 bases and J by 4 bases, with 11 bases of the junction left unmatched. CDR3 sequence: CASSSFIGQGAGETQYF. The CDR3 region has the DNA TGTGCCAGCAGTTCCTTCATAGGACAGGGGGCGGGAGAGACCCAGTACTTC.

This clonotype was seen a few times. This chain links TRBV29-1 with TRBJ1-3; D is possibly TRBD1 (5 bases). Germline CDR1 reads SQVTM; CDR2 reads ANQGSEA. The CDR3 covers 12 residues. Trimming removed 8 bases from V and 4 bases from J, with 12 bases in between. The CDR3 sequence is CSFRGSGNTIYF. The DNA of the CDR3 is TGCAGCTTCCGGGGCTCCGGAAACACCATATATTTT.

This chain uses TRBV5-1 with TRBJ2-2; 13 bases line up with TRBD2. Germline trimming cut 6 bases from V and 6 bases from J; bases unmatched to any gene: 11. CDR1 and CDR2 from the germline V gene are SGHRS and YFSETQ. This CDR3 contains 17 residues. CDR3 coding DNA: TGCGCCAGCACCCTTACCGCGACTAGCGGGGGGCCCGGGGAGCTGTTTTTT. Protein: CASTLTATSGGPGELFF.

This clonotype has ten or more counts. J is TRBJ1-5 and V is TRBV29-1, with 11 positions matching TRBD1. V shed 5 bases, J shed 7 bases, and the junction held 4 bases outside the gene matches. Looked up from germline, CDR1 is SQVTM and CDR2 is ANQGSEA. This CDR3 spans 13 amino acids. The CDR3 region has the DNA TGCAGCGTTTCGGACAGGGGGCAACAGCCCCAGCATTTT. Translated: CSVSDRGQQPQHF.

This clonotype appeared many times. The chain is built from TRBV12-3 or TRBV12-4 and TRBJ2-2; D may be TRBD2 (6 bases). This CDR3 comprises 14 residues. V lost 6 bases, J lost 1 base, and 9 bases lay in between. The CDR3 coding sequence is TGTGCCAGCAGCTTGCGGGGGAACACCGGGGAGCTGTTTTTT. Its translation is CASSLRGNTGELFF.

This clonotype was seen only a few times. The chain recombines TRBV28 with TRBJ2-4; D gene unclear. The CDR3 contains 15 residues. Germline CDR1 reads MDHEN; CDR2 reads SYDVKM. V shed 2 bases and J shed 2 bases, with 10 bases lying between them. CDR3 in DNA: TGTGCCAGCAGTTTACCGACGGGTACCAAAAACATTCAGTACTTC. This sequence encodes CASSLPTGTKNIQYF.

Regarding this clonotype: Germline is not matched at one junction end, which may reflect a read error. The rearrangement uses TRBV24-1 and TRBJ2-1, with a tentative D call TRBD2 (6 bases). This CDR3 spans 16 amino acids. Germline CDR1 and CDR2: KGHDR and SFDVKD. CDR3 residues: CATSYLRGSSRNEQFF. CDR3 sequence (DNA): TGTGCCACCAGTTATTTGCGGGGATCCTCTCGCAATGAGCAGTTCTTC.

This clonotype was counted ten times or more. V is TRBV9 and J is TRBJ2-3; D is unclear. The germline V gene has CDR1 SGDLS and CDR2 YYNGEE. Deletions cut 3 bases from V and 6 bases from J, with 8 bases between. This CDR3 has 12 residues. The CDR3 region is CASSAISDTQYF. The DNA of the CDR3 is TGTGCCAGCAGCGCTATCTCGGATACGCAGTATTTT.

CDR3 DNA: TGTGCCAGCAGTCACCCCCAGCGAAGCACAGATACGCAGTATTTT. This translates into CASSHPQRSTDTQYF. The rearrangement links TRBV7-2 to TRBJ2-3; D ambiguous. Germline CDR1 SGHTA, CDR2 FQGNSA. The CDR3 totals 15 residues. Trimming removed 6 bases from V and 0 bases from J, with 13 bases in between. Full variable domain (remainder filled in from reference TRBV7-2 and TRBJ2-3): GAGVSQSPSNKVTEKGKDVELRCDPISGHTALYWYRQSLGQGLEFLIYFQGNSAPDKSGLPSDRFSAERTGGSVSTLTIQRTQQEDSAVYLCASSHPQRSTDTQYFGPGTRLTVL.

This clonotype has ten or more counts. V usage is TRBV5-1 and J usage is TRBJ2-5, with unresolved D. This CDR3 is 13 amino acids long. V was shortened by 9 bases and J by 1 base, with 13 bases between the two germline ends. Germline values: CDR1 SGHRS, CDR2 YFSETQ. The CDR3 sequence: CATRAGSQETQYF. CDR3 bases: TGCGCCACCCGGGCTGGCTCCCAAGAGACCCAGTACTTC.

The V call is TRBV27, the J call TRBJ2-1; D unclear. CDR1 and CDR2 from the germline V gene are MNHEY and SMNVEV (reference sequence). Trimming pared 0 bases from V and 8 bases from J, leaving 20 bases between. CDR3 length: 17 amino acids. The CDR3 is CASSLSFRPITSDEQFF. In nucleotides, the CDR3 is TGTGCCAGCAGTTTATCATTCAGGCCTATTACATCGGATGAGCAGTTCTTC.

This sequence joins TRBV29-1 and TRBJ2-1; no clear D gene. The CDR3 covers 15 residues. V lost 2 bases and J 6 bases, leaving 17 bases between the germline ends. Germline-derived CDR1 and CDR2 are SQVTM and ANQGSEA. The CDR3 bases are TGCAGCGTTGAAAGGACGGGCGGTTGGCTCAATGAGCAGTTCTTC. Translation: CSVERTGGWLNEQFF.

This clonotype has ten or more counts. The chain carries TRBV7-6 and TRBJ2-3; D might be TRBD2 (5 bases). The CDR3 runs to 14 residues. The V and J ends lost 6 bases and 2 bases respectively, with 12 bases between them. Germline V gene sequence: CDR1 SGHVS, CDR2 FNYEAQ. The CDR3 sequence: CASSLSGNTDTQYF. Written as DNA, the CDR3 is TGTGCCAGCAGTTTGTCGGGGAACACAGATACGCAGTATTTT.

The chain couples TRBV12-3 or TRBV12-4 to TRBJ2-5, with D possibly matching TRBD1 (6 bases). CDR3 size: 16 residues. V was clipped by 7 bases and J by 1 base, with 19 bases between them. In DNA, the CDR3 is TGTGCCAGCACTCCCCTCGGGGACATACTCCAAGAGACCCAGTACTTC. This translates into CASTPLGDILQETQYF.

V gene TRBV6-6 combines with J gene TRBJ1-3; D is uncertain. CDR3 length: 13 residues. The V end lost 8 bases, the J end lost 0 bases, and 8 bases lay between the germline ends. In germline, CDR1 is MNHNY, CDR2 SVGAGI (reference sequence). This CDR3 is CASRGDSGNTIYF. As DNA, the CDR3 is TGTGCCAGCCGGGGAGACTCTGGAAACACCATATATTTT.

This clonotype was counted many times. V and J are TRBV3-1 and TRBJ1-5; D not certain. The CDR3 has 12 residues. Trimming took 3 bases from V and 9 from J, leaving 9 bases between them. Germline V gene lookup returns CDR1 LGHDT and CDR2 YNNKEL (reference sequence). The CDR3 nucleotides are TGTGCCAGCAGCCAGTTATCGGGGCCCCAGCATTTT. Its protein product is CASSQLSGPQHF. The whole variable domain, filled in from reference TRBV3-1 and TRBJ1-5, reads DTAVSQTPKYLVTQMGNDKSIKCEQNLGHDTMYWYKQDSKKFLKIMFSYNNKELIINETVPNRFSPKSPDKAHLNLHINSLELGDSAVYFCASSQLSGPQHFGDGTRLSIL.

This clonotype was seen many times. This chain connects TRBV12-3 or TRBV12-4 to TRBJ2-1, with D possibly matching TRBD1 (5 bases). V dropped 3 bases and J dropped 5 bases, with 11 bases sitting between them. The CDR3 has 14 amino acids. As DNA, the CDR3 is TGTGCCAGCAGTTTTAGGGGTTCCGACAATGAGCAGTTCTTC. Residues: CASSFRGSDNEQFF.